The text below deals with one TCR beta chain. Its antigen remains unknown. The method was immunoSEQ multiplex PCR; TCRdb's version includes in-frame clones alone and lacks a portion of them. The table shows 100,000 or so clones, with around 80% occurring only once. The record originates from a study of T cell responses to AZD1222 COVID-19 vaccine. Study as a whole: Recipients boosted at about 4 weeks or about 12 weeks are pooled.

The study's findings and limits: It was only after the peak T cell response that any repertoires were sampled.

The V end was cut by 2 bases, the J end by 7 bases, with 5 bases between. The CDR3 runs to 11 residues. Germline V gene sequence: CDR1 SGHNT, CDR2 YYREEE (reference sequence). The specimen was peripheral blood, collected on day 0 of AZD1222 vaccination. This TCR came from an adult in good health. This rearrangement joins TRBV5-4 to TRBJ2-3; D unresolved. DNA of the CDR3: TGTGCCAGCAGCTTTTCCTATACGCAGTATTTT. This sequence encodes CASSFSYTQYF.